The 18 T cell receptor beta chains listed next were all sequenced from one sample in a study of T cells in Graves' hyperthyroidism and ophthalmopathy. RNA transcripts yielded amplified TCR beta CDR3 regions. Initially, a first-round RT-PCR of the TCR CDR3 employed the HTBI primer set. TCRdb reprocessed the multiplex PCR reads with MiXCR, giving one entry per CDR3 protein. The data show around 600,000 distinct CDR3 sequences, with roughly a sixth seen just once and less than 3.5% held by the top ten. The sample comprised blood. The origin of the receptors is a woman aged 40-49 years with Graves' ophthalmopathy.

This clonotype was detected a few times. The chain carries TRBV12-3 or TRBV12-4 and TRBJ2-7; D call uncertain. The germline V and J ends were trimmed by 3 bases and 7 bases, with 13 bases remaining between them. The CDR3 runs to 13 residues. CDR3 protein: CASSLGHPGEQYF. As DNA, the CDR3 is TGTGCCAGCAGTTTGGGTCACCCCGGGGAGCAGTACTTC.

This sequence joins TRBV15 and TRBJ2-5, with 11 bases fitting TRBD2. The CDR3 runs 18 residues. From germline, CDR1 is LNHNV and CDR2 YYDKDF (reference sequence). V dropped 0 bases and J dropped 3; count of bases not matched to a gene: 9. The CDR3 protein is CATSREVAGGPAKETQYF. The CDR3 region has the DNA TGTGCCACCAGCAGAGAGGTAGCGGGAGGGCCCGCCAAAGAGACCCAGTACTTC.

This clonotype was counted only a few times. The J gene is TRBJ2-3, the V gene TRBV20-1; 9 bases match TRBD2. J gave up 6 bases and V 7 bases, and 8 bases lay outside the gene matches. Per the germline V gene, CDR1 is DFQATT and CDR2 is SNEGSKA (reference sequence). The CDR3 is made up of 13 amino acids. This CDR3 is CSGLAGGPDTQYF. The CDR3 nucleotides are TGCAGTGGGCTGGCGGGAGGGCCGGATACGCAGTATTTT.

This clonotype was counted a few times. The chain recombines TRBV7-3 with TRBJ2-5, with 9 bases lining up with TRBD2. Looked up from germline, CDR1 is SGHTA and CDR2 is FQGTGA. With 1 base clipped from V and 5 bases from J, the junction kept 5 bases outside the gene matches. The CDR3 spans 15 residues. CDR3 bases: TGTGCCAGCAGCTTAAGCGGGGGGGCCTTGGAGACCCAGTACTTC. This sequence encodes CASSLSGGALETQYF.

V is TRBV9 and J is TRBJ1-6; 8 bases match TRBD1. The germline gives CDR1 SGDLS, CDR2 YYNGEE. V was pared by 3 bases and J by 5 bases, with 4 bases of the junction left unmatched. The CDR3 runs 15 residues. The chain's CDR3 is CASSALDRDNSPLHF. The CDR3 DNA is TGTGCCAGCAGCGCGTTGGACAGGGATAATTCACCCCTCCACTTT.

Notes on this clonotype: A much more abundant neighbour one base away suggests this may be a read error. The chain couples TRBV3-1 to TRBJ2-1; TRBD1 matches 7 bases. Trimming took 3 bases from V and 4 from J; bases not matched to a gene: 6. Germline V gene lookup returns CDR1 LGHDT and CDR2 YNNKEL (reference sequence). CDR3 length equals 15 residues. CDR3 in DNA: TGTGCCAGCAGCCACGACAGGGAGTCATACAATGAGCAGTTCTTC. Protein: CASSHDRESYNEQFF.

The chain joins TRBV2 to TRBJ1-5; 8 bases align to TRBD1. V lost 8 bases, J lost 2 bases, and 8 bases stayed unmatched. Germline lookup yields CDR1 SNHLY and CDR2 FYNNEI. The CDR3 totals 15 residues. CDR3 DNA sequence: TGTGCCAGCGGCCTTCAGGGGGCGGGCAATCAGCCCCAGCATTTT. The encoded protein is CASGLQGAGNQPQHF.

In its sample, this clonotype was seen a few times. J is TRBJ2-2 and V is TRBV20-1, with a weak D call TRBD2 (5 bases). The germline V gene encodes CDR1 DFQATT and CDR2 SNEGSKA (reference sequence). The CDR3 sequence is 14 residues long. The V end was cut by 3 bases, the J end by 6 bases, with 14 bases between. CDR3 sequence reads: CSASVGADAGELFF. DNA of the CDR3: TGCAGTGCTAGTGTGGGAGCGGATGCCGGGGAGCTGTTTTTT.

The J gene is TRBJ2-2, the V gene TRBV27, with 11 bases aligning to TRBD2. From germline, CDR1 is MNHEY and CDR2 SMNVEV (reference sequence). The CDR3 sequence is 16 residues long. The ends lost 5 bases at V and 3 bases at J; junction bases unmatched: 5. For the CDR3, the DNA is TGTGCCAGCAGTCCTCGGGGACTAGCGGACACCGGGGAGCTGTTTTTT. Translating gives CASSPRGLADTGELFF.

The rearrangement uses TRBV12-3 or TRBV12-4 and TRBJ1-3; tentatively, D is TRBD1 (6 bases). The CDR3 has 14 residues. Trimming left V 9 bases short and J 5 bases short, with 17 bases between. In DNA, the CDR3 is TGTGCCAGTACCCAGGGGTTGGAAAGAAACACCATATATTTT. This codes for CASTQGLERNTIYF.

This clonotype was counted many times. J is TRBJ1-1 and V is TRBV20-1; 10 bases are a match to TRBD1. The J segment lost 1 base and the V segment lost 0 bases, leaving 11 bases of the junction unmatched. Germline CDR1 reads DFQATT; CDR2 reads SNEGSKA (reference sequence). This CDR3 is built from 18 residues. Here the CDR3 DNA reads TGCAGTGCTAGAGATGAAAAGGGACAGGGGATTAGGAACACTGAAGCTTTCTTT. It is translated as CSARDEKGQGIRNTEAFF.

This clonotype occurred once. The rearrangement uses TRBV12-3 or TRBV12-4 and TRBJ2-2; possible D gene TRBD2, 5 bases. V lost 8 bases to trimming and J lost 6 bases, with 13 bases between them. CDR3 length equals 13 residues. DNA for the CDR3: TGTGCCAGCGTTCGGGGTCCCCCCGGGGAGCTGTTTTTT. Residues: CASVRGPPGELFF.

Ten or more counts support this clonotype. The J gene is TRBJ1-2, the V gene TRBV2; D gene ambiguous. The CDR3 consists of 17 residues. V lost 1 base to trimming and J lost 4 bases, with 19 bases between them. In germline, CDR1 is SNHLY, CDR2 FYNNEI. CDR3: CASSEGTDLRFRYGYTF. The CDR3 coding sequence is TGTGCCAGCAGTGAAGGGACCGACCTCCGTTTTCGCTATGGCTACACCTTC.

This clonotype was seen ten or more times. The chain joins TRBV29-1 to TRBJ2-3, with a possible D match to TRBD1 (6 bases). The CDR3 length is 16 residues. From germline, CDR1 is SQVTM and CDR2 ANQGSEA. V lost 4 bases to trimming and J lost 1 base, with 18 bases between them. CDR3 protein: CSVAPLTGDGTDTQYF. The DNA of the CDR3 is TGCAGCGTTGCCCCTCTGACAGGAGATGGCACAGATACGCAGTATTTT.

As to this clonotype: An end of the junction differs from the germline gene, which may be a read error. CDR3 in DNA: TGTGCCAGCAGCTTCGACAGGCGCCTTGGGGTGCTGTTTTTT. Encoded protein: CASSFDRRLGVLFF. The chain links TRBV7-2 to TRBJ2-2; tentative D call: TRBD1 (6 bases). The CDR3 is 14 amino acids. Germline-derived CDR1 and CDR2 are SGHTA and FQGNSA.

The table lists this clonotype with many counts. The chain carries TRBV20-1 and TRBJ2-5; TRBD2 agrees at 11 bases. The CDR3 totals 18 residues. CDR1 is DFQATT and CDR2 is SNEGSKA in the germline V gene (reference sequence). The J segment lost 5 bases and the V segment lost 5 bases, leaving 19 bases of the junction unmatched. CDR3 sequence reads: CSAQKPELAGVSRETQYF. The CDR3 DNA follows: TGCAGTGCTCAGAAACCCGAACTAGCGGGGGTTTCGCGGGAGACCCAGTACTTC.

The gene calls are TRBV5-5 and TRBJ2-5, with D perhaps assigned TRBD1 or TRBD2 (6 bases each). Trimming removed 6 bases at V and 4 bases at J, with 22 bases between. The CDR3 is made up of 16 amino acids. Germline values: CDR1 SGHKS, CDR2 YYEKEE (reference sequence). The CDR3, as DNA: TGTGCCAGCACCCCGGGCCCCCGAGGGGGGCGAGAGACCCAGTACTTC. This codes for CASTPGPRGGRETQYF.

The chain links TRBV19 to TRBJ1-5; D call uncertain. The ends were cut back, 4 bases at V and 8 bases at J, with 12 bases in the middle. Germline loops: CDR1 LNHDA, CDR2 SQIVND (reference sequence). The CDR3 totals 13 residues. In DNA form, the CDR3 reads TGTGCCAGTAGTAGATGGACGGAGGAGCCCCAGCATTTT. Translating it yields CASSRWTEEPQHF.